These 20 T cell receptor beta chains were sequenced from one sample in a study of shared clonotypes between healthy human individuals. This table comes from immunoSEQ multiplex PCR, and its TCRdb copy is limited to in-frame clones, with some not included. This sample carries over a million clones, 95% to 97% of them seen once, and the ten largest clones take roughly 1.1%. Sequenced: naive CD4+ T cells sorted from blood. Subset here: CD45RA+ positively selected. The receptors here all came from a man aged 30-40 years in good health.

This sequence joins TRBV27 and TRBJ2-7, with 9 nucleotides matching TRBD1. Trimming removed 7 bases from V and 5 bases from J; junction bases left unmatched: 9. The CDR3 sequence is 14 residues long. CDR1 and CDR2 from the germline V gene are MNHEY and SMNVEV (reference sequence). The CDR3 DNA follows: TGTGCCAGCACCCGGGACAGGGATGTCCACGAGCAGTACTTC. Residues: CASTRDRDVHEQYF.

The chain recombines TRBV4-2 with TRBJ2-3, with D perhaps being TRBD1 or TRBD2 (5 bases each). Trimming took off 2 bases at V and 5 bases at J, with 26 bases between the two ends. The CDR3 extends over 19 amino acids. CDR1 and CDR2 from the germline V gene are LGHNA and YNFKEQ. In DNA, the CDR3 is TGTGCCAGCAGCCAACTGCCTGGGACGGGGTCAGGGATTAGAGATACGCAGTATTTT. It is translated as CASSQLPGTGSGIRDTQYF.

The chain has TRBV10-2 and TRBJ2-7; 9 nucleotides match TRBD2. V was pared by 8 bases and J by 3 bases, with 5 bases of the junction left unmatched. Germline CDR1 reads WSHSY; CDR2 reads SAAADI. The CDR3 covers 13 residues. The CDR3 sequence: CASLAGNFYEQYF. The CDR3 bases are TGCGCCAGCCTAGCGGGAAACTTCTACGAGCAGTACTTC.

In DNA, the CDR3 is TGTGCCAGCTCACCCCTTCCGGGACAGGGGGCAAGCGGGAGGGCCGGAGAGCAGTTCTTC. It is translated as CASSPLPGQGASGRAGEQFF. The chain recombines TRBV18 with TRBJ2-1; 12 bases map to TRBD1. Germline trimming cut 3 bases from V and 10 bases from J; bases unmatched to any gene: 22. The CDR3 spans 20 residues. In germline, CDR1 is KGHSH, CDR2 LQKENI.

This rearrangement joins TRBV21-1 to TRBJ2-7; the table's D call, TRBD2, was not checked against the DNA. TRBV21-1 is a pseudogene segment. The CDR3 covers 13 residues. The CDR3 loop reads CASTGDKNYEQYF. The CDR3 coding sequence is TGTGCCAGCACGGGAGATAAGAACTACGAGCAGTACTTC.

The chain has TRBV7-8 and TRBJ2-7; the D gene could be TRBD1 or TRBD2 (5 bases each). Germline assignment: CDR1 SGHVS and CDR2 FQNEAQ. Deletions cut 3 bases from V and 3 bases from J, with 15 bases between. This CDR3 contains 15 residues. The CDR3 loop is CASSFRGGGYYEQYF. The DNA of the CDR3 is TGTGCCAGCAGCTTCCGGGGCGGAGGCTACTACGAGCAGTACTTC.

This chain uses TRBV7-9 with TRBJ1-1, with TRBD1 as a possible D gene (6 bases). CDR1 and CDR2 from the germline V gene are SEHNR and FQNEAQ (reference sequence). This CDR3 comprises 14 residues. The V end was cut by 5 bases, the J end by 3 bases, with 13 bases between. The CDR3: CASSPRGGDTEAFF. The CDR3 coding sequence is TGTGCCAGCAGCCCGCGAGGGGGGGACACTGAAGCTTTCTTT.

The chain links TRBV6-5 to TRBJ1-2; D ambiguous. V shed 6 bases and J shed 6 bases, with 14 bases lying between them. This CDR3 is built from 13 residues. The germline V gene has CDR1 MNHEY and CDR2 SVGAGI. The CDR3 is CASSTGGPNGYTF. The CDR3 bases are TGTGCCAGCAGCACGGGCGGGCCCAATGGCTACACCTTC.

The chain joins TRBV7-6 to TRBJ2-2, with 10 bases identical to TRBD1. Per germline, CDR1 SGHVS and CDR2 FNYEAQ. V dropped 4 bases and J dropped 6; count of bases not matched to a gene: 8. CDR3 length: 16 amino acids. The CDR3 sequence is CASSSSRQGAPGELFF. The DNA of the CDR3 is TGTGCCAGCAGCTCTTCTCGACAGGGGGCACCCGGGGAGCTGTTTTTT.

Note on this clone: Distinct nucleotide sequences in the sample also encode this CDR3. The chain recombines TRBV18 with TRBJ2-2; D gene unclear. CDR3 length equals 12 residues. Trimming cost V 0 bases and J 7 bases, with 3 bases left between them. From germline, CDR1 is KGHSH and CDR2 LQKENI. The CDR3 spells CASSPPVGELFF. As DNA, the CDR3 is TGTGCCAGCTCACCACCGGTCGGGGAGCTGTTTTTT.

The V and J genes are TRBV11-2 and TRBJ2-5; D uncertain. Germline V CDR1 and CDR2: SGHAT, FQNNGV. This CDR3 contains 15 residues. V was shortened by 0 bases and J by 3 bases, with 11 bases between the two germline ends. The CDR3 DNA reads TGTGCCAGCAGCTTAGATCTTTCTGAGGAAGAGACCCAGTACTTC. Its protein product is CASSLDLSEEETQYF.

This clone was picked up one time. The chain carries TRBV11-2 and TRBJ1-4; no definite D call. This CDR3 is built from 14 residues. V was trimmed by 1 base and J by 8 bases, leaving 11 bases between them. Germline CDR1 SGHAT, CDR2 FQNNGV. The DNA for the CDR3 is TGTGCCAGCAGCTTAGGGCTTGCCCGGGAAAAACTGTTTTTT. It is translated as CASSLGLAREKLFF.

The V call is TRBV29-1, the J call TRBJ2-7; 7 bases are shared with TRBD1. CDR3 length equals 16 residues. The V and J ends lost 4 bases and 6 bases, in that order; junction bases with no gene match: 18. Germline V gene lookup returns CDR1 SQVTM and CDR2 ANQGSEA. CDR3 bases: TGCAGCGTTGGTGGGGTGGGGGATCCTCACAGGGGCGAGCAGTACTTC. It encodes CSVGGVGDPHRGEQYF.

This chain's CDR3 is CASIEYQGSEQYF. The CDR3 region has the DNA TGTGCCAGCATCGAGTATCAGGGATCCGAGCAGTACTTC. This chain uses TRBV7-2 with TRBJ2-7; TRBD1 is a possible D gene (5 bases). The germline V gene has CDR1 SGHTA and CDR2 FQGNSA. Trimming shortened V by 7 bases and J by 6 bases, and 16 bases separated the two germline ends. The CDR3 spans 13 residues.

The rearrangement links TRBV28 to TRBJ2-7; D is possibly TRBD1 (5 bases). Germline lookup yields CDR1 MDHEN and CDR2 SYDVKM. The CDR3 totals 10 residues. V shed 6 bases and J shed 12 bases, with 12 bases lying between them. The CDR3 sequence is CASSHRSLYF. CDR3 DNA: TGTGCCAGCAGCCACAGGTCACTGTACTTC. The entire variable domain, with the rest obtained from reference TRBV28 and TRBJ2-7, is as follows: DVKVTQSSRYLVKRTGEKVFLECVQDMDHENMFWYRQDPGLGLRLIYFSYDVKMKEKGDIPEGYSVSREKKERFSLILESASTNQTSMYLCASSHRSLYFGPGTRLTVT.

This rearrangement joins TRBV6-1 to TRBJ1-3; no definite D call. The germline V gene has CDR1 MNHNS and CDR2 SASEGT. V lost 3 bases and J lost 3, with 6 bases in between. The CDR3 has 13 amino acids. The CDR3 DNA follows: TGTGCCAGCAGTGATACCAGTGGAAACACCATATATTTT. It encodes CASSDTSGNTIYF.

V is TRBV5-1 and J is TRBJ2-7; TRBD1 aligns across 8 bases. Germline-derived CDR1 and CDR2 are SGHRS and YFSETQ. The V segment lost 1 base and the J segment 3 bases; nucleotides outside the gene matches: 3. The CDR3 length is 14 residues. CDR3 sequence: CASSLWTGIYEQYF. CDR3 coding DNA: TGCGCCAGCAGCTTGTGGACAGGGATCTACGAGCAGTACTTC.

The V call is TRBV5-4, the J call TRBJ1-5, with D perhaps matching TRBD1 (5 bases). With 0 bases removed from V and 0 bases from J, the gap between germline ends came to 10 bases. The CDR3 has 16 amino acids. Germline V gene sequence: CDR1 SGHNT, CDR2 YYREEE (reference sequence). CDR3 in DNA: TGTGCCAGCAGCTTGGGACAGAGAGATAGCAATCAGCCCCAGCATTTT. Its protein is CASSLGQRDSNQPQHF. Filled out from reference TRBV5-4 and TRBJ1-5, the complete variable domain reads ETGVTQSPTHLIKTRGQQVTLRCSSQSGHNTVSWYQQALGQGPQFIFQYYREEENGRGNFPPRFSGLQFPNYSSELNVNALELDDSALYLCASSLGQRDSNQPQHFGDGTRLSIL.

The rearrangement joins TRBV6-1 to TRBJ2-3; D is perhaps TRBD2 (6 bases). V was cut by 4 bases and J by 5 bases, with 13 bases left in between. Germline CDR1 and CDR2: MNHNS and SASEGT. The CDR3 spans 14 residues. The CDR3 nucleotides read TGTGCCAGCAGTGGTGCGGGATTGGGAGATACGCAGTATTTT. The encoded protein is CASSGAGLGDTQYF.

This sequence joins TRBV19 and TRBJ2-5; 8 bases are a match to TRBD2. This CDR3 is 13 amino acids long. CDR1 is LNHDA, CDR2 SQIVND, per germline (reference sequence). Losses at the gene ends were 8 bases for V and 5 bases for J; bases not matched to a gene: 7. As DNA, the CDR3 is TGTGCCAGTGCGGGAGGCCGAGGGGAGACCCAGTACTTC. This codes for CASAGGRGETQYF.